These T cell receptor beta chains were read from a single sample in a study of blood T cell repertoires in COVID-19. The assay was immunoSEQ multiplex PCR, and TCRdb's table has in-frame clones only and misses some. The sample holds 100,000 to 150,000 clones, 86% seen once. The sample taken for sequencing was peripheral blood. The source is a man aged 65-85 years who had recovered from COVID-19. Each CDR3 is given without its conserved first and last residue.

V | CDR3
TRBV5-4 | ASSLSLTGRDTEAF
TRBV4-2 | ASSQARGTGKATGANVLT
TRBV7-8 | ASSSNIDYEQY
TRBV5-4 | ASSLGGPTDTQY
TRBV2 | ASRRQGNEQY
TRBV20-1 | SAGDTDGYT
TRBV7-9 | ASSLGQGGTGELF
TRBV18 | ASSPPDRSDYGYT
TRBV30 | AWSVGGFYEQF
TRBV7-3 | ASSLARSTDTQY
TRBV19 | ASSPDRGSNGYT
TRBV9 | ASSGGGGFTGELF
TRBV18 | ASSPVDSGGSNQPQH
TRBV5-1 | ASSATGTGSGEQY
TRBV5-1 | ASTTLGGRGAEQY
TRBV6-5 | ASGLSYNSPLH
TRBV19 | ASSTSGQSGNTIY
TRBV28 | ASVARREQY
TRBV5-6 | ASSAGQGVRAF
TRBV7-8 | ASSSRRDVEQY